A single sample is the source of the 2 T cell receptor beta chains below, sequenced in a study of T cells in Graves' hyperthyroidism and ophthalmopathy. TCR beta CDR3 regions were amplified from RNA transcripts. With the HTBI primer set, the TCR CDR3 went through a first round of RT-PCR. TCRdb re-derived calls from the multiplex PCR reads in MiXCR, one entry per CDR3 protein. The sample gives roughly 100,000 distinct CDR3 sequences, about 45% of which show up once; about 26% is in the top ten. The sample taken for sequencing was blood. These receptors came from a man aged 40-50 years with Graves' hyperthyroidism.

The chain uses TRBV5-1 and TRBJ2-2; tentative D call: TRBD2 (6 bases). The CDR3 spans 14 residues. The germline V and J ends were trimmed by 0 bases and 8 bases, with 11 bases remaining between them. In germline, CDR1 is SGHRS, CDR2 YFSETQ. For the CDR3, the DNA is TGCGCCAGCAGCTTGGGCGGGGCGGAAGGGGAGCTGTTTTTT. This translates into CASSLGGAEGELFF.

The chain recombines TRBV7-4 with TRBJ1-2, with 8 bases that match TRBD1. Germline CDR1 reads SGHVT; CDR2 reads SQSDAQ. Trimming at V came to 1 base and at J to 8 bases, leaving 6 bases not matched to a gene. The CDR3 extends over 14 amino acids. CDR3 in DNA: TGTGCCAGCAGCTTAGTGGACAGGGAATTGGGCTACACCTTC. Amino acids: CASSLVDRELGYTF.